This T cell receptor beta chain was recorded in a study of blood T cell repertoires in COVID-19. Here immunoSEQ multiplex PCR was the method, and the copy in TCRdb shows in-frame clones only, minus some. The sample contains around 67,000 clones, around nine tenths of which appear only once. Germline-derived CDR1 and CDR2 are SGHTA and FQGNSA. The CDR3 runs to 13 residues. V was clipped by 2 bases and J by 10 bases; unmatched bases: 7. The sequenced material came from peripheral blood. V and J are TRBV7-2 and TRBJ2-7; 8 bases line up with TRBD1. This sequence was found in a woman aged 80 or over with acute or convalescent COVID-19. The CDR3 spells CASSLSQGAFQYF. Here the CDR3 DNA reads TGTGCCAGCAGCTTAAGTCAGGGGGCCTTCCAGTACTTC.